Below are 19 T cell receptor beta chains sequenced from a single sample in a study of blood T cell repertoires in COVID-19. Sequenced by immunoSEQ multiplex PCR; TCRdb stores in-frame clones only, minus some. The repertoire includes about 68,000 clones, about four fifths of them detected once, and 6.3% sits in the top ten. Sequencing input: peripheral blood. The receptors originated from a woman aged 55-75 years with acute or convalescent COVID-19.

The chain joins TRBV6-1 to TRBJ2-1, with 11 nucleotides matching TRBD2. The germline CDR1 and CDR2 sequences are MNHNS and SASEGT. There are 14 residues in the CDR3. V was clipped by 2 bases and J by 6 bases; unmatched bases: 0. The CDR3, as DNA: TGTGCCAGCAGTGAACTAGCGGGGGGCAATGAGCAGTTCTTC. The encoded protein is CASSELAGGNEQFF.

The chain links TRBV6-2 or TRBV6-3 to TRBJ1-5, with 9 bases identical to TRBD1. Germline V gene sequence: CDR1 MNHEY, CDR2 SVGEGT. The CDR3 length is 16 residues. V dropped 5 bases and J dropped 5; count of bases not matched to a gene: 10. The CDR3 coding sequence is TGTGCCAGCAGTCGAACCACACAGGGGGCTCATCAGCCCCAGCATTTT. Translation gives CASSRTTQGAHQPQHF.

This sequence joins TRBV9 and TRBJ2-7, with D possibly matching TRBD1 (6 bases). This CDR3 is built from 13 residues. Trimming left V 3 bases short and J 3 bases short, with 10 bases between. Germline V gene sequence: CDR1 SGDLS, CDR2 YYNGEE. The CDR3 DNA reads TGTGCCAGCAGCGCTCTGGACAGCTACGAGCAGTACTTC. Its translation is CASSALDSYEQYF. Full variable domain (rest looked up from reference TRBV9 and TRBJ2-7): DSGVTQTPKHLITATGQRVTLRCSPRSGDLSVYWYQQSLDQGLQFLIQYYNGEERAKGNILERFSAQQFPDLHSELNLSSLELGDSALYFCASSALDSYEQYFGPGTRLTVT.

This clone has just a few counts. The chain carries TRBV19 and TRBJ1-1, with D maybe TRBD1 (6 bases). The germline gives CDR1 LNHDA, CDR2 SQIVND (reference sequence). V lost 10 bases and J 8 bases, leaving 17 bases between the germline ends. This CDR3 is built from 12 residues. CDR3 amino acids: CAIKSNRAEAFF. As DNA, the CDR3 is TGTGCCATCAAAAGCAACAGGGCGGAAGCTTTCTTT.

V is TRBV2 and J is TRBJ2-7, with D possibly TRBD2 on 6 matching bases. V lost 6 bases and J 3 bases, leaving 18 bases between the germline ends. Germline V gene sequence: CDR1 SNHLY, CDR2 FYNNEI. The CDR3 is 15 amino acids. The CDR3 loop reads CASRAGGPPSYEQYF. CDR3 coding DNA: TGTGCCAGCAGGGCCGGGGGACCACCCAGCTACGAGCAGTACTTC.

This clone has a handful of counts. V is TRBV5-4 and J is TRBJ1-4; the match to TRBD1 covers 8 bases. CDR3 length: 15 residues. J gave up 2 bases and V 4 bases, and 4 bases lay outside the gene matches. In germline, CDR1 is SGHNT, CDR2 YYREEE (reference sequence). As DNA, the CDR3 is TGTGCCAGCAGCACGAACAGGGGGACTAATGAAAAACTGTTTTTT. Translating gives CASSTNRGTNEKLFF.

The rearrangement uses TRBV23-1 and TRBJ2-7, with D possibly being TRBD2 (5 bases). TRBV23-1 is assigned to the ORF class and has an uncertain function. Trimming shortened V by 2 bases and J by 0 bases, and 14 bases separated the two germline ends. This CDR3 has 16 residues. The CDR3 region has the DNA TGCGCCAGCAGTCAAGCTGAGGGTGCGAGCTCCTACGAGCAGTACTTC. This codes for CASSQAEGASSYEQYF.

The CDR3 reads CSASSHSNQPQHF. DNA for the CDR3: TGCAGTGCTAGTTCCCATAGCAATCAGCCCCAGCATTTT. This chain connects TRBV20-1 to TRBJ1-5; D is undetermined. Trimming removed 3 bases at V and 0 bases at J, with 6 bases between. There are 13 residues in the CDR3. Germline V lookup: CDR1 DFQATT, CDR2 SNEGSKA (reference sequence).

The genes are TRBV3-1 (or the pseudogene TRBV3-2) and TRBJ1-1, with D tentatively TRBD1 (6 bases). Trimming took off 0 bases at V and 2 bases at J, with 13 bases between the two ends. The CDR3 is 16 residues long. Germline CDR1 is LGHDT and CDR2 is YNNKEL (reference sequence). Here the CDR3 reads CASSQDGGGQNTEAFF. The CDR3 DNA is TGTGCCAGCAGCCAAGATGGGGGGGGACAAAACACTGAAGCTTTCTTT.

The chain joins TRBV6-2 or TRBV6-3 to TRBJ2-1, with 11 bases matching TRBD2. The CDR3 length is 16 residues. The germline V gene encodes CDR1 MNHEY and CDR2 SVGEGT. The junction had 7 bases not matched to a gene; V was cut back by 5 bases and J by 4 bases. CDR3 residues: CASSDASGGLYNEQFF. The CDR3 DNA sequence: TGTGCCAGCAGTGATGCTAGCGGGGGGCTTTACAATGAGCAGTTCTTC.

The gene calls are TRBV9 and TRBJ1-4, with D perhaps TRBD1 (6 bases). The V gene's germline CDR1 is SGDLS and CDR2 YYNGEE. The CDR3 sequence is 16 residues long. V dropped 5 bases and J dropped 4 bases, with 18 bases sitting between them. The CDR3 DNA is TGTGCCAGCAGTTCCGGACAGCGGCTCCTTAATGAAAAACTGTTTTTT. Encoded protein: CASSSGQRLLNEKLFF.

The rearrangement joins TRBV5-6 to TRBJ2-5, with TRBD1 identical over 9 bases. The CDR3 has 13 residues. V was pared by 3 bases and J by 6 bases, with 3 bases of the junction left unmatched. Germline CDR1 and CDR2: SGHDT and YYEEEE. The CDR3 sequence: CASSWDRVKTQYF. Here the CDR3 DNA reads TGTGCCAGCAGCTGGGACAGGGTAAAGACCCAGTACTTC.

The gene calls are TRBV2 and TRBJ1-6; TRBD1 is a possible D gene (6 bases). Trimming removed 6 bases from V and 5 bases from J, with 14 bases in between. CDR3 size: 15 residues. Germline V lookup: CDR1 SNHLY, CDR2 FYNNEI. The CDR3 loop reads CASSPQGIDNSPLHF. DNA of the CDR3: TGTGCCAGCAGCCCCCAGGGGATAGATAATTCACCCCTCCACTTT.

This rearrangement joins TRBV6-5 to TRBJ2-2; possibly TRBD1 for D (6 bases). Looked up from germline, CDR1 is MNHEY and CDR2 is SVGAGI. Trimming left V 4 bases short and J 1 base short, with 7 bases between. The CDR3 has 14 amino acids. CDR3 amino acids: CASSLTGNTGELFF. The CDR3 DNA sequence: TGTGCCAGCAGTTTGACAGGGAACACCGGGGAGCTGTTTTTT.

The chain is built from TRBV10-3 and TRBJ2-2; D is uncertain. The length of the CDR3 is 13 residues. Germline V gene data show CDR1 as ENHRY and CDR2 as SYGVKD. Deletions cut 3 bases from V and 5 bases from J, with 7 bases between. DNA of the CDR3: TGTGCCATCAGTGAATCCGGGACCGGGGAGCTGTTTTTT. Protein sequence: CAISESGTGELFF.

The CDR3 DNA reads as TGTGCCAGCATCATTTGGAGACAGGGCGAGACCCAGTACTTC. Residues: CASIIWRQGETQYF. The chain has TRBV9 and TRBJ2-5; the match to TRBD1 covers 7 bases. The CDR3 is made up of 14 amino acids. V lost 6 bases to trimming and J lost 5 bases; unmatched junction nucleotides: 10. From germline, CDR1 is SGDLS and CDR2 YYNGEE.

This chain uses TRBV7-2 with TRBJ2-1; D gene unclear. Germline loops: CDR1 SGHTA, CDR2 FQGNSA. Trimming took off 5 bases at V and 4 bases at J, with 6 bases between the two ends. The CDR3 runs 12 residues. CDR3 residues: CASSPQYNEQFF. Here the CDR3 DNA reads TGTGCCAGCAGCCCCCAATACAATGAGCAGTTCTTC. Using reference TRBV7-2 and TRBJ2-1 for the parts outside the CDR3, the full variable domain is GAGVSQSPSNKVTEKGKDVELRCDPISGHTALYWYRQSLGQGLEFLIYFQGNSAPDKSGLPSDRFSAERTGGSVSTLTIQRTQQEDSAVYLCASSPQYNEQFFGPGTRLTVL.

The chain uses TRBV4-3 and TRBJ2-5; 10 nucleotides line up with TRBD2. The CDR3 contains 17 residues. Germline loops: CDR1 LGHNA, CDR2 YSLEER. Trimming cost V 0 bases and J 5 bases; bases outside gene matches: 9. The CDR3 is CASSQDSSGGALETQYF. The CDR3 DNA sequence: TGCGCCAGCAGCCAAGATTCCAGCGGGGGGGCCTTGGAGACCCAGTACTTC.

The V call is TRBV6-5, the J call TRBJ2-7; 9 positions match TRBD1. With 8 bases clipped from V and 0 bases from J, the junction kept 5 bases outside the gene matches. Germline lookup yields CDR1 MNHEY and CDR2 SVGAGI. CDR3 size: 14 residues. As DNA, the CDR3 is TGTGCCAGCGTGCCGGGACAGGGCTCCTACGAGCAGTACTTC. This encodes CASVPGQGSYEQYF.